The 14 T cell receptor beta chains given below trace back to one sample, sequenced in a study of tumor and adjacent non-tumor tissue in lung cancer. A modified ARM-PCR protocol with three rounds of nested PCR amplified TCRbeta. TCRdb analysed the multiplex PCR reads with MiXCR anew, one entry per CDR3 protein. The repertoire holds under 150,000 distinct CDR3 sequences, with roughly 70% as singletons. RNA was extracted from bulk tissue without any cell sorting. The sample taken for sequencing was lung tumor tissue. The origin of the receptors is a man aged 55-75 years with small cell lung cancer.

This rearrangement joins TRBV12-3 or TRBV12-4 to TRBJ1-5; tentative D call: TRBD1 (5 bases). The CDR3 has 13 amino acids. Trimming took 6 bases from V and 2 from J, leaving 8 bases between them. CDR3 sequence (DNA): TGTGCCAGCAGGGAGACAGGCAATCAGCCCCAGCATTTT. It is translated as CASRETGNQPQHF.

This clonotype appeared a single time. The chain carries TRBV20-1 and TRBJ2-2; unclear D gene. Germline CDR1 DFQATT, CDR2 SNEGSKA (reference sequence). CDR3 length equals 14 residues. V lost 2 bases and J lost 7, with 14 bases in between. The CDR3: CSARSVRTVGELFF. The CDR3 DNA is TGCAGTGCTAGAAGCGTCCGAACCGTCGGGGAGCTGTTTTTT.

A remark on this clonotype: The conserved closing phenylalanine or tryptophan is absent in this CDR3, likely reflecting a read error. Here the CDR3 DNA reads TGTGCCAGCAGTTTAGCTAGCGGGCGCAATGAGCAGTTCATC. Amino acids: CASSLASGRNEQFI. This chain uses TRBV12-3 or TRBV12-4 with TRBJ2-1; 7 bases align to TRBD2. V was pared by 0 bases and J by 6 bases, with 2 bases of the junction left unmatched. CDR3 length equals 14 residues.

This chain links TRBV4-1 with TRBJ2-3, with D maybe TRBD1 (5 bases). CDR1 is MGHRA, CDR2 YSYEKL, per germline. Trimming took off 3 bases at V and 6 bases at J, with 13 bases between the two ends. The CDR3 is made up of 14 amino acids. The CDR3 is CASSQGPSTDTQYF. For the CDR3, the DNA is TGCGCCAGCAGCCAGGGGCCTTCCACGGATACGCAGTATTTT.

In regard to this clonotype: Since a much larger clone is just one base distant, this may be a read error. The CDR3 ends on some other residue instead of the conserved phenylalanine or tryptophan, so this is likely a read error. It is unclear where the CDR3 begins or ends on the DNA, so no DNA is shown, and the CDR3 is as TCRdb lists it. The CDR3 sequence is CASRTSRDPKYS. The rearrangement uses TRBV6-1 and TRBJ2-7; the D call in the table, TRBD1, was not verified against the DNA. CDR1 MNHNS and CDR2 SASEGT come from the germline V gene. A total of 12 residues make up the CDR3, ends included.

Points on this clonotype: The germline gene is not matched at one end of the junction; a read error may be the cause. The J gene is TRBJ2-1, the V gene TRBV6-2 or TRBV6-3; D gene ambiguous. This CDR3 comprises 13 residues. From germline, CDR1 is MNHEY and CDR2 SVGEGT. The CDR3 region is CASTTGPNNVQFF. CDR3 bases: TGTGCAAGCACTACCGGTCCTAACAATGTGCAGTTCTTC.

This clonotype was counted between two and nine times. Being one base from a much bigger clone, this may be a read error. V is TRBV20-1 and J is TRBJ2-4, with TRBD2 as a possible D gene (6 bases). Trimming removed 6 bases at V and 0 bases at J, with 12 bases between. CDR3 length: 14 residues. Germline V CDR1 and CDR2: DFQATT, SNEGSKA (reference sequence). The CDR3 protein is CSAKGLIAKNIQYF. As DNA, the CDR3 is TGCAGTGCAAAGGGACTGATAGCCAAAAACATTCAGTACTTC.

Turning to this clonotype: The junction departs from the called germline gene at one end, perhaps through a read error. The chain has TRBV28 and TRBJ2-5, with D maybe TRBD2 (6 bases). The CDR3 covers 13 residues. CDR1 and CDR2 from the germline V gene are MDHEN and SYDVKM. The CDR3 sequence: CASSLREEETKYF. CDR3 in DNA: TGTGCCAGCAGTTTGAGGGAGGAAGAGACCAAGTACTTC.

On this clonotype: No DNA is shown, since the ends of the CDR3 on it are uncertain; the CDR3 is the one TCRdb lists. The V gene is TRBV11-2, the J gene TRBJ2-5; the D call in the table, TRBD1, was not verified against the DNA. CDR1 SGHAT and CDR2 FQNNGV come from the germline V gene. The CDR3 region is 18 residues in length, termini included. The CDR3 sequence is CASTDWGQGSDWEETRYF.

The CDR3 nucleotides read TGCAGCGTCTCATCAGGGACAGCCGAGCCAGTATTCTTT. It encodes CSVSSGTAEPVFF. The chain employs TRBV29-1 and TRBJ1-1; 7 bases are a match to TRBD1. V lost 6 bases to trimming and J lost 14 bases; unmatched junction nucleotides: 18. CDR3 length: 13 amino acids. In germline, CDR1 is SQVTM, CDR2 ANQGSEA.

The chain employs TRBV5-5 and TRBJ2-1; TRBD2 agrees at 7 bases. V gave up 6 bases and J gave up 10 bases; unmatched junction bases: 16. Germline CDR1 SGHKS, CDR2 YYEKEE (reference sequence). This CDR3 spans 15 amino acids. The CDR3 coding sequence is TGTGCCAGCATCTTTGCCGGGACTATCGGGAGGGAGCAGTTCTTC. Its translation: CASIFAGTIGREQFF.

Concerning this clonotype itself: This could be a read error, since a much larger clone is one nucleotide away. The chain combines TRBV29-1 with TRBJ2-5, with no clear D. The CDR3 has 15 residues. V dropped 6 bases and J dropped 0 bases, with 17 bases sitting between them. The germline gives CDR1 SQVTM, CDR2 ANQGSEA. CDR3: CSVPTMRLNQETQYF. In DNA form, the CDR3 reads TGCAGCGTCCCCACCATGAGGCTGAACCAAGAGACCCAGTACTTC.

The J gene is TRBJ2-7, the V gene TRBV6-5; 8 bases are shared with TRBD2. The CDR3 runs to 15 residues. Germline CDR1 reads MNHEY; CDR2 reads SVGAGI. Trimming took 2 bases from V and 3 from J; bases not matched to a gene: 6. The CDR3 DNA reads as TGTGCCAGCAGTTACATTAGCGGGAATGGCTACGAGCAGTACTTC. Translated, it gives CASSYISGNGYEQYF.

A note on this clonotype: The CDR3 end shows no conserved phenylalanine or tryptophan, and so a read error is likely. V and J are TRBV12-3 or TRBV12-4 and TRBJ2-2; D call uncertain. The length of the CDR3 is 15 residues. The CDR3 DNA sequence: TGTGCCGGCAGTCACCAAACGGAGCGCCCCGGGGAGCTGTTTATT. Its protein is CAGSHQTERPGELFI.